This TCR beta chain was obtained from a study of neoadjuvant anti-PD-1 for oral cavity cancer. This clone was observed a handful of times. Most tumor samples had around 4.5 ug input DNA in two replicates. Only in-frame clones appear in the TCRdb table, and some are missing; sequencing was by immunoSEQ multiplex PCR. The sample has under 9,500 clones, approximately 70% seen once; the top ten hold roughly 8.3%. Germline values: CDR1 SQVTM, CDR2 ANQGSEA. Trimming took off 4 bases at V and 0 bases at J, with 7 bases between the two ends. The CDR3 sequence is 13 residues long. This clonotype was obtained from a person aged 35-79 years with oral cavity squamous cell carcinoma. The chain is built from TRBV29-1 and TRBJ2-1; D is unresolved. This sample comprised tumor tissue, obtained before nivolumab (anti-PD-1) treatment. This CDR3 is CSVGVSSYNEQFF. The DNA for the CDR3 is TGCAGCGTTGGGGTAAGCTCCTACAATGAGCAGTTCTTC.